This TCR beta chain was sequenced in a study of shared clonotypes between healthy human individuals. Whole-study findings and limits: Relative to memory subsets, naive subsets generally showed larger estimated richness.

Comment on this clone: As yet, its antigen is unknown.

The junction had 9 bases not matched to a gene; V was cut back by 8 bases and J by 6 bases. The CDR3 covers 14 residues. Germline V gene lookup returns CDR1 SNHLY and CDR2 FYNNEI. Replicate sorted-subset PCRs were loaded with around 220 ng DNA, about 30,000 T cell genomes. The repertoire was sequenced with immunoSEQ multiplex PCR; TCRdb's copy has only in-frame clones and lacks some. In the table there are about 680,000 clones, just over 90% of which are singletons. The naive CD8 population came from CD45RO-negative cells selected for CCR7, without terminally differentiated effector memory CD45RA+ cells.

The J gene is TRBJ2-1, the V gene TRBV2, with 8 nucleotides matching TRBD1. Sequenced sample: naive CD8+ T cells sorted from blood. This receptor was taken from a man younger than 45 in good health. The CDR3 is CASSDRVRGNEQFF. CDR3 in DNA: TGTGCCAGCTCGGACAGGGTCAGGGGCAATGAGCAGTTCTTC.